This entry lists 25 T cell receptor beta chains sequenced from one sample in a study of cytomegalovirus exposure and HLA in healthy donors. PCR was performed using 60 Vbeta and 13 Jbeta primers. The data were produced by immunoSEQ multiplex PCR, yet TCRdb's version contains in-frame clones alone and is incomplete. Among more than 85,000 clones, 55% to 80% were seen once, and the ten largest hold 1.2%. The sequencing sample was made of PBMCs. Receptors originate from a female donor in good health and CMV-seronegative.

The chain has TRBV15 and TRBJ1-2; a possible D gene is TRBD1 (5 bases). Per the germline V gene, CDR1 is LNHNV and CDR2 is YYDKDF (reference sequence). The CDR3 runs 16 residues. V dropped 2 bases and J dropped 13 bases, with 26 bases sitting between them. The CDR3 here is CATSRFLRSPQEGLTF. In DNA, the CDR3 is TGTGCCACCAGCAGATTTCTACGTTCCCCTCAGGAGGGGCTCACCTTC. The full variable domain, completed using reference TRBV15 and TRBJ1-2, is DAMVIQNPRYQVTQFGKPVTLSCSQTLNHNVMYWYQQKSSQAPKLLFHYYDKDFNNEADTPDNFQSRRPNTSFCFLDIRSPGLGDTAMYLCATSRFLRSPQEGLTFGSGTRLTVV.

This clone was counted only a few times. The V gene is TRBV11-2, the J gene TRBJ2-7; perhaps TRBD1 as D (7 bases). V lost 5 bases to trimming and J lost 6 bases, with 14 bases between them. Looked up from germline, CDR1 is SGHAT and CDR2 is FQNNGV. The CDR3 is 13 residues long. The CDR3 spells CASSVFQGGEQYF. DNA for the CDR3: TGTGCCAGCAGCGTCTTCCAGGGGGGCGAGCAGTACTTC.

This chain links TRBV6-5 with TRBJ1-3; 8 bases fit TRBD1. The CDR3 loop spans 15 amino acids. V dropped 6 bases and J dropped 4; count of bases not matched to a gene: 8. The V gene's germline CDR1 is MNHEY and CDR2 SVGAGI. Written as DNA, the CDR3 is TGTGCCAGCAGACTTGGACAGGGACCAGGAAACACCATATATTTT. It translates to CASRLGQGPGNTIYF.

The V gene is TRBV28, the J gene TRBJ2-3; D may be TRBD2 (6 bases). Germline V gene sequence: CDR1 MDHEN, CDR2 SYDVKM. The CDR3 covers 12 residues. V lost 3 bases and J 6 bases, leaving 7 bases between the germline ends. The CDR3 protein is CASSFGGDTQYF. In DNA form, the CDR3 reads TGTGCCAGCAGTTTTGGGGGGGATACGCAGTATTTT.

The chain combines TRBV5-4 with TRBJ1-2, with 8 bases identical to TRBD1. V was clipped by 0 bases and J by 0 bases; unmatched bases: 4. The germline CDR1 and CDR2 sequences are SGHNT and YYREEE (reference sequence). CDR3 length: 16 residues. The CDR3 loop reads CASSLGQGSSNYGYTF. The CDR3 bases are TGTGCCAGCAGCTTGGGACAGGGGTCTTCTAACTATGGCTACACCTTC.

V and J are TRBV5-1 and TRBJ2-1; 10 bases agree with TRBD1. The CDR3 runs 14 residues. The V segment lost 6 bases and the J segment 6 bases; nucleotides outside the gene matches: 6. Per germline, CDR1 SGHRS and CDR2 YFSETQ. The CDR3 is CASNLRDRGNEQFF. The CDR3 DNA follows: TGCGCCAGCAACCTCCGGGACAGGGGCAATGAGCAGTTCTTC.

The rearrangement links TRBV6-5 to TRBJ2-7, with TRBD1 matching 8 bases. CDR1 and CDR2 from the germline V gene are MNHEY and SVGAGI. The CDR3 is 13 residues long. V shed 1 base and J 6 bases; nucleotides not matched to a gene: 2. The CDR3 sequence: CASSYLTGVEQYF. In DNA form, the CDR3 reads TGTGCCAGCAGTTACTTGACAGGGGTCGAGCAGTACTTC.

The V call is TRBV27, the J call TRBJ1-2; a possible D gene is TRBD1 (6 bases). The germline V and J ends were trimmed by 2 bases and 2 bases, with 9 bases remaining between them. The CDR3 is made up of 14 amino acids. CDR1 is MNHEY and CDR2 is SMNVEV in the germline V gene (reference sequence). CDR3 protein: CASSLGRGNYGYTF. The CDR3 coding sequence is TGTGCCAGCAGTTTAGGGAGGGGGAACTATGGCTACACCTTC.

The rearrangement uses TRBV11-2 and TRBJ2-7, with a weak D call TRBD1 (6 bases). In germline, CDR1 is SGHAT, CDR2 FQNNGV. Trimming pared 6 bases from V and 7 bases from J, leaving 13 bases between. This CDR3 region has 12 residues. CDR3 loop: CASSFSGTEQYF. CDR3 sequence (DNA): TGTGCCAGCAGTTTTTCCGGGACAGAGCAGTACTTC.

This clone was picked up a small number of times. The chain joins TRBV2 to TRBJ1-1, with D possibly matching TRBD1 (5 bases). Trimming took off 7 bases at V and 2 bases at J, with 11 bases between the two ends. Germline V CDR1 and CDR2: SNHLY, FYNNEI. CDR3 length: 13 amino acids. This CDR3 is CASNPRGNTEAFF. Written as DNA, the CDR3 is TGTGCCAGCAATCCAAGGGGTAACACTGAAGCTTTCTTT. The whole variable domain, remainder taken from reference TRBV2 and TRBJ1-1, is EPEVTQTPSHQVTQMGQEVILRCVPISNHLYFYWYRQILGQKVEFLVSFYNNEISEKSEIFDDQFSVERPDGSNFTLKIRSTKLEDSAMYFCASNPRGNTEAFFGQGTRLTVV.

This chain links TRBV28 with TRBJ2-7; D remains unclear. The CDR3 spans 12 residues. V was clipped by 5 bases and J by 4 bases, with 9 bases between them. Germline V gene data show CDR1 as MDHEN and CDR2 as SYDVKM. Here the CDR3 reads CASSQAFYEQYF. The CDR3 DNA follows: TGTGCCAGCAGTCAGGCTTTTTACGAGCAGTACTTC. The full variable domain, completed using reference TRBV28 and TRBJ2-7, is DVKVTQSSRYLVKRTGEKVFLECVQDMDHENMFWYRQDPGLGLRLIYFSYDVKMKEKGDIPEGYSVSREKKERFSLILESASTNQTSMYLCASSQAFYEQYFGPGTRLTVT.

This clone occurred once. The chain uses TRBV29-1 and TRBJ2-2; possible D gene TRBD2, 5 bases. The germline V and J ends were trimmed by 4 bases and 1 base, with 7 bases remaining between them. The CDR3 is 13 residues long. The germline CDR1 and CDR2 sequences are SQVTM and ANQGSEA. The CDR3 DNA is TGCAGCGTTGTTGAGGGGAACACCGGGGAGCTGTTTTTT. This codes for CSVVEGNTGELFF.

This rearrangement joins TRBV29-1 to TRBJ1-5; 10 bases agree with TRBD1. This CDR3 is 15 amino acids long. After removal of 6 bases from V and 6 bases from J, the junction contained 11 bases not matched to a gene. Per the germline V gene, CDR1 is SQVTM and CDR2 is ANQGSEA. CDR3 DNA: TGCAGCGTCTCTACCGGGGGACAGGGGAGTCAGCCCCAGCATTTT. Translated, it gives CSVSTGGQGSQPQHF.

The chain uses TRBV27 and TRBJ1-4, with D perhaps TRBD1 (6 bases). This CDR3 is 15 amino acids long. Trimming shortened V by 2 bases and J by 6 bases, and 13 bases separated the two germline ends. Germline CDR1 MNHEY, CDR2 SMNVEV (reference sequence). CDR3: CASSLGGRPDEKLFF. The CDR3, as DNA: TGTGCCAGCAGTTTAGGGGGCCGGCCGGATGAAAAACTGTTTTTT.

This chain connects TRBV10-3 to TRBJ2-5; 7 nucleotides match TRBD2. Germline loops: CDR1 ENHRY, CDR2 SYGVKD. This CDR3 comprises 14 residues. With V trimmed by 2 bases and J by 3 bases, 3 bases remained unmatched. The CDR3 reads CAISERTSKETQYF. CDR3 bases: TGTGCCATCAGTGAGCGGACTAGTAAAGAGACCCAGTACTTC.

The chain links TRBV25-1 to TRBJ2-7; D remains unclear. Trimming removed 6 bases at V and 2 bases at J, with 11 bases between. In germline, CDR1 is MGHDK, CDR2 SYGVNS. The CDR3 length is 13 residues. Here the CDR3 DNA reads TGTGCCAGCAGACTACCGGCAGCCTACGAGCAGTACTTC. This sequence encodes CASRLPAAYEQYF.

For this clone: Its ends do not fully match the called genes, so a read error is possible. DNA for the CDR3: TGTGCCAGCAGTCTATCCCCGGGACAAGGAAACACCATATATTTT. It encodes CASSLSPGQGNTIYF. This chain connects TRBV27 to TRBJ1-3; weak D call: TRBD1 (6 bases). The CDR3 consists of 15 residues. CDR1 and CDR2 from the germline V gene are MNHEY and SMNVEV (reference sequence).

This rearrangement joins TRBV28 to TRBJ2-6; D is ambiguous. The CDR3 runs 15 residues. The germline V and J ends were trimmed by 5 bases and 3 bases, with 11 bases remaining between them. From germline, CDR1 is MDHEN and CDR2 SYDVKM. CDR3 residues: CASSTRFSGANVLTF. The CDR3, as DNA: TGTGCCAGCAGTACCAGGTTCAGTGGGGCCAACGTCCTGACTTTC.

The V and J genes are TRBV7-9 and TRBJ2-7; TRBD2 matches at 9 bases. Germline V lookup: CDR1 SEHNR, CDR2 FQNEAQ (reference sequence). The CDR3 extends over 15 amino acids. With 1 base clipped from V and 3 bases from J, the junction kept 4 bases outside the gene matches. CDR3 sequence: CASSLESSGNYEQYF. DNA of the CDR3: TGTGCCAGCAGCTTAGAGTCTAGCGGGAACTACGAGCAGTACTTC.

J is TRBJ2-3 and V is TRBV9; 16 bases match TRBD2. CDR3 length: 20 amino acids. Germline V lookup: CDR1 SGDLS, CDR2 YYNGEE. The J segment lost 5 bases and the V segment lost 3 bases, leaving 15 bases of the junction unmatched. In DNA form, the CDR3 reads TGTGCCAGCAGCGCCACCGGGACTAGCGGGGGGGCCTTTCGCCAAGATACGCAGTATTTT. This translates into CASSATGTSGGAFRQDTQYF.

This clone was detected only a few times. This chain joins TRBV7-9 and TRBJ1-3; possible D gene TRBD1, 6 bases. Looked up from germline, CDR1 is SEHNR and CDR2 is FQNEAQ (reference sequence). Trimming shortened V by 4 bases and J by 2 bases, and 12 bases separated the two germline ends. The CDR3 loop spans 15 amino acids. The CDR3: CASSSTGSPGNTIYF. In DNA, the CDR3 is TGTGCCAGCAGCTCCACAGGGTCGCCTGGAAACACCATATATTTT.

The table lists this clone with a few counts. The V call is TRBV5-6, the J call TRBJ2-6, with 7 bases matching TRBD2. CDR1 and CDR2 from the germline V gene are SGHDT and YYEEEE. The CDR3 sequence is 19 residues long. Trimming at V came to 2 bases and at J to 0 bases, leaving 11 bases not matched to a gene. CDR3 sequence: CASSFGEGKLSSGANVLTF. The DNA for the CDR3 is TGTGCCAGCAGCTTCGGGGAGGGGAAACTCAGCTCTGGGGCCAACGTCCTGACTTTC.

J is TRBJ1-5 and V is TRBV10-3, with 7 bases lining up with TRBD1. The CDR3 totals 18 residues. V was clipped by 2 bases and J by 4 bases; unmatched bases: 14. Germline-derived CDR1 and CDR2 are ENHRY and SYGVKD. The CDR3 nucleotides are TGTGCCATCAGTGAGGGGGTCACAGGCGTCAGGGGGAATCAGCCCCAGCATTTT. Encoded protein: CAISEGVTGVRGNQPQHF.

A few counts support this clone. The V and J genes are TRBV4-3 and TRBJ2-7, with 8 bases matching TRBD1. V lost 0 bases and J lost 3; bases outside the gene matches: 4. From germline, CDR1 is LGHNA and CDR2 YSLEER. The CDR3 consists of 15 residues. This chain's CDR3 is CASSQDHRGIYEQYF. As DNA, the CDR3 is TGCGCCAGCAGCCAAGACCACAGGGGGATCTACGAGCAGTACTTC.

The chain employs TRBV9 and TRBJ2-7, with 9 positions matching TRBD2. Germline V lookup: CDR1 SGDLS, CDR2 YYNGEE. CDR3 length: 14 amino acids. J gave up 0 bases and V 3 bases, and 1 base lay outside the gene matches. This CDR3 reads CASSAGLASYEQYF. Written as DNA, the CDR3 is TGTGCCAGCAGCGCGGGACTAGCCTCCTACGAGCAGTACTTC. Full variable domain (rest looked up from reference TRBV9 and TRBJ2-7): DSGVTQTPKHLITATGQRVTLRCSPRSGDLSVYWYQQSLDQGLQFLIQYYNGEERAKGNILERFSAQQFPDLHSELNLSSLELGDSALYFCASSAGLASYEQYFGPGTRLTVT.